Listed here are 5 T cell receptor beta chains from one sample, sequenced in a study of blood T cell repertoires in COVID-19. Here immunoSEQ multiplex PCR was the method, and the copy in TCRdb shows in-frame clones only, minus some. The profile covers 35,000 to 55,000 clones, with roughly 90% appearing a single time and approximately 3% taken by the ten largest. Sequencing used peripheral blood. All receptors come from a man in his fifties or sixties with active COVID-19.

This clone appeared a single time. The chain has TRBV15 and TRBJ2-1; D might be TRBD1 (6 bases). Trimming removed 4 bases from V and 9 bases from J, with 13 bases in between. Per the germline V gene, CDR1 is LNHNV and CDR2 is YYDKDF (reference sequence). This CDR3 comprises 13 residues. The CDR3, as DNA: TGTGCCACCAGCACGCCGCAGGGGTTTGAGCAGTTCTTC. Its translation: CATSTPQGFEQFF.

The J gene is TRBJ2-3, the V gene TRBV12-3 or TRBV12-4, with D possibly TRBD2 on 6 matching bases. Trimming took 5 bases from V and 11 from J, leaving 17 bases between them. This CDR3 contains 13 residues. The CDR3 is CASSPEGDIGQYF. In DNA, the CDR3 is TGTGCCAGCAGTCCGGAGGGCGATATCGGGCAGTATTTT.

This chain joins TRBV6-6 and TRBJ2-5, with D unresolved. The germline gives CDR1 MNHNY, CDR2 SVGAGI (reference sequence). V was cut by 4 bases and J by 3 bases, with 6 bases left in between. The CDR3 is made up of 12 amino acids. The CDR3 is CASSSLKETQYF. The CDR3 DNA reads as TGTGCCAGCAGTTCCCTTAAAGAGACCCAGTACTTC.

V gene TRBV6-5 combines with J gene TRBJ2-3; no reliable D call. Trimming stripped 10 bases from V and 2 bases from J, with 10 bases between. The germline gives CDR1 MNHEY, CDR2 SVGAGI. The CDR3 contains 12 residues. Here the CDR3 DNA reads TGTGCCACCACAGCTTCCACAGATACGCAGTATTTT. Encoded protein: CATTASTDTQYF.

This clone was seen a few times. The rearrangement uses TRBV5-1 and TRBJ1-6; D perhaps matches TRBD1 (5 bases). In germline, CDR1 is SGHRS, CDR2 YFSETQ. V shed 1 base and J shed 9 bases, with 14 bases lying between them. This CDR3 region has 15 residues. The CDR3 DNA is TGCGCCAGCAGCTTGAGCGGCAGGGAGGGTTCACCCCTCCACTTT. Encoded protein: CASSLSGREGSPLHF.